This TCR beta chain derives from a study of PD-1 blockade in classical Hodgkin lymphoma. Study conclusions and caveats: Repertoire difference causes, possibly disease activity or prior therapy, remain undefined.

Remarks on this clone: The antigen is undetermined. In the same sample, other DNA sequences code for this CDR3.

The germline V gene has CDR1 SEHNR and CDR2 FQNEAQ (reference sequence). CDR3 length: 13 amino acids. The V and J ends lost 5 bases and 4 bases respectively, with 12 bases between them. This table comes from immunoSEQ multiplex PCR, and its TCRdb copy is limited to in-frame clones, with some not included. Altogether some 11,000 clones are present, 80% being singletons, with the ten largest covering 30% to 40%. Every patient had relapsed following autologous stem cell transplantation, and cohorts differed in brentuximab vedotin exposure. Patients reached a best response of complete response, partial response or progressive disease.

The gene calls are TRBV7-9 and TRBJ2-7, with a weak D call TRBD2 (5 bases). The origin of this receptor is a human donor with classical Hodgkin lymphoma. Sequenced here: peripheral blood mononuclear cells (PBMCs), sampled before the second cycle of nivolumab. The CDR3 DNA reads as TGTGCCAGCAGCCCGACGGACTCTTACGAGCAGTACTTC. It yields the protein CASSPTDSYEQYF.